These 27 T cell receptor beta chains originate from one sample sequenced in a study of cytomegalovirus exposure and HLA in healthy donors. Primers for the PCR totalled 60 Vbeta and 13 Jbeta. Sequenced by immunoSEQ multiplex PCR; TCRdb stores in-frame clones only, minus some. The repertoire holds fewer than 100,000 clones, with around three quarters as singletons. The sample comprised PBMCs. These receptors were obtained from a man aged 40-50 years in good health and CMV-seronegative.

This chain joins TRBV18 and TRBJ1-3; D remains unclear. This CDR3 is built from 16 residues. The germline V and J ends were trimmed by 3 bases and 0 bases, with 12 bases remaining between them. Germline lookup yields CDR1 KGHSH and CDR2 LQKENI. The CDR3 bases are TGTGCCAGCTCACCTCCGGGGAGAGCCTCTGGAAACACCATATATTTT. It is translated as CASSPPGRASGNTIYF.

This chain links TRBV7-2 with TRBJ1-1; tentatively, D is TRBD1 (5 bases). Germline-derived CDR1 and CDR2 are SGHTA and FQGNSA. V was clipped by 8 bases and J by 3 bases, with 13 bases between them. The CDR3 is 13 amino acids. Written as DNA, the CDR3 is TGTGCCAGCGCGCGGGGCCCAGACACTGAAGCTTTCTTT. Translation: CASARGPDTEAFF.

The chain carries TRBV6-1 and TRBJ2-5; D might be TRBD1 (5 bases). The V and J ends lost 3 bases and 4 bases respectively, with 24 bases between them. Germline V gene data show CDR1 as MNHNS and CDR2 as SASEGT. The CDR3 consists of 18 residues. For the CDR3, the DNA is TGTGCCAGCAGTGATTTTCATTTCTTTTCCAGGGTAAGAGAGACCCAGTACTTC. This gives the protein CASSDFHFFSRVRETQYF.

The chain employs TRBV4-3 and TRBJ2-7; D is unclear. Germline assignment: CDR1 LGHNA and CDR2 YSLEER. This CDR3 comprises 14 residues. The V and J ends lost 0 bases and 0 bases respectively, with 6 bases between them. CDR3 in amino acids: CASSQDLGSYEQYF. The CDR3 bases are TGCGCCAGCAGCCAAGATCTCGGCTCCTACGAGCAGTACTTC.

The chain employs TRBV28 and TRBJ1-4; 7 bases line up with TRBD1. J lost 5 bases, V lost 9 bases, and 6 bases had no gene match. Germline CDR1 MDHEN, CDR2 SYDVKM. The CDR3 extends over 13 amino acids. CDR3 nucleotides: TGTGCCAGTCAGGGACAGCTGAATGAAAAACTGTTTTTT. Encoded protein: CASQGQLNEKLFF.

This clone was seen more than once but under ten times. The chain links TRBV5-4 to TRBJ2-7, with 8 nucleotides matching TRBD1. V was pared by 4 bases and J by 2 bases, with 11 bases of the junction left unmatched. The CDR3 sequence is 16 residues long. Germline V gene sequence: CDR1 SGHNT, CDR2 YYREEE (reference sequence). CDR3 nucleotides: TGTGCCAGCAGCCCCACCGGACAGGGTAGTCCCTACGAGCAGTACTTC. Its translation is CASSPTGQGSPYEQYF.

This clone was counted a few times. The gene calls are TRBV5-1 and TRBJ1-1; possible D gene TRBD1, 6 bases. With 4 bases removed from V and 8 bases from J, the gap between germline ends came to 9 bases. The germline gives CDR1 SGHRS, CDR2 YFSETQ. The CDR3 consists of 11 residues. As DNA, the CDR3 is TGCGCCAGCAGCCTCCAGGGGGAAGCTTTCTTT. Translated: CASSLQGEAFF. The whole variable domain, remainder taken from reference TRBV5-1 and TRBJ1-1, is KAGVTQTPRYLIKTRGQQVTLSCSPISGHRSVSWYQQTPGQGLQFLFEYFSETQRNKGNFPGRFSGRQFSNSRSEMNVSTLELGDSALYLCASSLQGEAFFGQGTRLTVV.

The chain recombines TRBV7-3 with TRBJ2-2, with 8 positions matching TRBD2. The CDR3 loop spans 18 amino acids. Germline V gene sequence: CDR1 SGHTA, CDR2 FQGTGA. Trimming at V came to 5 bases and at J to 1 base, leaving 12 bases not matched to a gene. The CDR3 here is CASSHRGGLTKNTGELFF. The CDR3 DNA sequence: TGTGCCAGCAGCCACCGGGGGGGCCTAACTAAGAACACCGGGGAGCTGTTTTTT.

The chain couples TRBV28 to TRBJ1-5; 9 positions match TRBD1. The CDR3 has 15 amino acids. After removal of 5 bases from V and 4 bases from J, the junction contained 6 bases not matched to a gene. Germline assignment: CDR1 MDHEN and CDR2 SYDVKM. Here the CDR3 DNA reads TGTGCCAGCAGTCCGCTGACAGGGGGGAATCAGCCCCAGCATTTT. This encodes CASSPLTGGNQPQHF. Supplemented by reference TRBV28 and TRBJ1-5, the full variable domain reads DVKVTQSSRYLVKRTGEKVFLECVQDMDHENMFWYRQDPGLGLRLIYFSYDVKMKEKGDIPEGYSVSREKKERFSLILESASTNQTSMYLCASSPLTGGNQPQHFGDGTRLSIL.

The chain has TRBV19 and TRBJ1-5; D might be TRBD1 (5 bases). V gave up 1 base and J gave up 6 bases, with 10 bases separating them. The V gene's germline CDR1 is LNHDA and CDR2 SQIVND (reference sequence). The CDR3 runs to 14 residues. The CDR3 DNA follows: TGTGCCAGTAGTATAGGACAGAAAAGTCAGCCCCAGCATTTT. Protein sequence: CASSIGQKSQPQHF.

The chain combines TRBV30 with TRBJ2-7, with 9 bases lining up with TRBD1. V was pared by 2 bases and J by 5 bases, with 7 bases of the junction left unmatched. There are 14 residues in the CDR3. Germline values: CDR1 GTSNPN, CDR2 SVGIG (reference sequence). CDR3: CAWSRPGTGNEQYF. The CDR3 nucleotides read TGTGCCTGGAGTCGCCCCGGGACAGGGAACGAGCAGTACTTC.

This sequence joins TRBV28 and TRBJ1-3; D uncertain. This CDR3 is built from 15 residues. V was trimmed by 8 bases and J by 0 bases, leaving 14 bases between them. The germline CDR1 and CDR2 sequences are MDHEN and SYDVKM. The CDR3 DNA follows: TGTGCCAGCTCTAAGGGAGGGAGCTCTGGAAACACCATATATTTT. Its translation: CASSKGGSSGNTIYF. Variable domain in full (rest from reference TRBV28 and TRBJ1-3): DVKVTQSSRYLVKRTGEKVFLECVQDMDHENMFWYRQDPGLGLRLIYFSYDVKMKEKGDIPEGYSVSREKKERFSLILESASTNQTSMYLCASSKGGSSGNTIYFGEGSWLTVV.

V is TRBV7-2 and J is TRBJ2-1, with D possibly TRBD2 on 6 matching bases. Germline CDR1 is SGHTA and CDR2 is FQGNSA. Trimming shortened V by 4 bases and J by 0 bases, and 10 bases separated the two germline ends. The CDR3 sequence is 15 residues long. The CDR3 loop reads CASSSFGGSYNEQFF. DNA for the CDR3: TGTGCCAGCAGCTCGTTCGGGGGCTCCTACAATGAGCAGTTCTTC.

J is TRBJ2-7 and V is TRBV29-1; weak D call: TRBD1 (6 bases). The CDR3 has 14 residues. Trimming stripped 5 bases from V and 3 bases from J, with 17 bases between. Per the germline V gene, CDR1 is SQVTM and CDR2 is ANQGSEA. The DNA of the CDR3 is TGCAGCGTTTCCCCTTTTACAGGGAACTACGAGCAGTACTTC. Encoded protein: CSVSPFTGNYEQYF.

This sequence joins TRBV6-1 and TRBJ1-3; D is ambiguous. The germline gives CDR1 MNHNS, CDR2 SASEGT. The CDR3 contains 21 residues. The V gene lost 0 bases and the J gene lost 4 bases, with 28 bases spanning the gap. This CDR3 reads CASSEALLWSDGGPPGNTIYF. CDR3 sequence (DNA): TGTGCCAGCAGTGAAGCGCTTCTTTGGAGTGACGGAGGTCCTCCCGGAAACACCATATATTTT.

The chain has TRBV28 and TRBJ1-5, with D hard to call. CDR1 is MDHEN and CDR2 is SYDVKM in the germline V gene. This CDR3 spans 14 amino acids. The germline V and J ends were trimmed by 6 bases and 3 bases, with 12 bases remaining between them. The DNA for the CDR3 is TGTGCCAGCAGCCCCTGGGAGAACAATCAGCCCCAGCATTTT. Its translation is CASSPWENNQPQHF. The complete variable domain, with remaining parts taken from reference TRBV28 and TRBJ1-5, reads DVKVTQSSRYLVKRTGEKVFLECVQDMDHENMFWYRQDPGLGLRLIYFSYDVKMKEKGDIPEGYSVSREKKERFSLILESASTNQTSMYLCASSPWENNQPQHFGDGTRLSIL.

The V gene is TRBV14, the J gene TRBJ2-7, with 14 bases identical to TRBD2. After removal of 0 bases from V and 10 bases from J, the junction contained 8 bases not matched to a gene. This CDR3 is 16 amino acids long. Germline-derived CDR1 and CDR2 are SGHDN and FVKESK. The CDR3 nucleotides are TGTGCCAGCAGCCAAGACCTTCCGGGACTAGCGGGGGAACAGTACTTC. The encoded protein is CASSQDLPGLAGEQYF.

This clone turned up a few times. The chain recombines TRBV11-2 with TRBJ2-7; no clear D. Per germline, CDR1 SGHAT and CDR2 FQNNGV. There are 11 residues in the CDR3. The V gene lost 4 bases and the J gene lost 7 bases, with 8 bases spanning the gap. CDR3 bases: TGTGCCAGCAGCTCCAAGAGGGAGCAGTACTTC. This encodes CASSSKREQYF.

V and J are TRBV6-5 and TRBJ2-1; a possible D gene is TRBD2 (6 bases). Trimming removed 2 bases at V and 2 bases at J, with 13 bases between. Germline CDR1 is MNHEY and CDR2 is SVGAGI. CDR3 length: 16 residues. The CDR3 here is CASSYTRDSTYNEQFF. In nucleotides, the CDR3 is TGTGCCAGCAGTTACACCCGGGACTCAACCTACAATGAGCAGTTCTTC.

The rearrangement joins TRBV6-6 to TRBJ2-7; 10 bases match TRBD1. V lost 6 bases, J lost 3 bases, and 5 bases stayed unmatched. Germline CDR1 MNHNY, CDR2 SVGAGI (reference sequence). CDR3 length: 14 amino acids. CDR3 region: CASRPGQGSYEQYF. The CDR3 DNA reads TGTGCCAGCAGACCGGGACAGGGGAGCTACGAGCAGTACTTC.

V and J are TRBV5-1 and TRBJ2-4; 9 bases align to TRBD2. The ends lost 5 bases at V and 7 bases at J; junction bases unmatched: 10. The CDR3 contains 15 residues. In germline, CDR1 is SGHRS, CDR2 YFSETQ. CDR3 sequence: CASRTSAGGPNIQYF. Here the CDR3 DNA reads TGCGCCAGCAGAACTTCGGCGGGGGGGCCGAACATTCAGTACTTC.

V and J are TRBV15 and TRBJ2-7; 9 nucleotides line up with TRBD2. Germline assignment: CDR1 LNHNV and CDR2 YYDKDF (reference sequence). Unmatched junction bases numbered 14, after V lost 4 bases and J lost 7 bases. The CDR3 length is 16 residues. CDR3 region: CATSTRRSSGSGEQYF. The CDR3 DNA reads TGTGCCACCAGCACCCGACGTAGTAGCGGGAGTGGTGAGCAGTACTTC.

The sample holds a few counts of this clone. The V call is TRBV18, the J call TRBJ2-7; no reliable D call. Germline lookup yields CDR1 KGHSH and CDR2 LQKENI. Trimming took off 4 bases at V and 4 bases at J, with 8 bases between the two ends. The CDR3 has 12 amino acids. CDR3 protein: CASSRGAYEQYF. CDR3 DNA: TGTGCCAGCTCACGTGGTGCGTACGAGCAGTACTTC.

The chain is built from TRBV15 and TRBJ2-1; TRBD2 matches 10 bases. The CDR3 contains 22 residues. Germline-derived CDR1 and CDR2 are LNHNV and YYDKDF (reference sequence). V lost 1 base to trimming and J lost 3 bases; unmatched junction nucleotides: 21. CDR3 nucleotides: TGTGCCACCAGCAGAGGTGGAACAGGTGGGCTAGCGGGAGCATCCCTCTACAATGAGCAGTTCTTC. Encoded protein: CATSRGGTGGLAGASLYNEQFF. The entire variable domain, with the rest obtained from reference TRBV15 and TRBJ2-1, is as follows: DAMVIQNPRYQVTQFGKPVTLSCSQTLNHNVMYWYQQKSSQAPKLLFHYYDKDFNNEADTPDNFQSRRPNTSFCFLDIRSPGLGDTAMYLCATSRGGTGGLAGASLYNEQFFGPGTRLTVL.

The chain combines TRBV27 with TRBJ2-7, with 11 bases lining up with TRBD2. With the DNA end fitting TRBJ2-5 better, the J assignment may be wrong. The CDR3 is 16 amino acids. The germline V gene has CDR1 MNHEY and CDR2 SMNVEV (reference sequence). The CDR3 spells CASSTYGTSGEETQYF. DNA for the CDR3: TGTGCCAGCAGTACCTACGGGACTAGCGGAGAAGAGACCCAGTACTTC.

The chain recombines TRBV5-1 with TRBJ1-3; D is undetermined. The CDR3 is 15 residues long. V was cut by 2 bases and J by 4 bases, with 13 bases left in between. Germline V gene data show CDR1 as SGHRS and CDR2 as YFSETQ. Here the CDR3 reads CASSLNTAGGNTIYF. The CDR3 region has the DNA TGCGCCAGCAGCTTAAACACGGCGGGGGGAAACACCATATATTTT.

This clone was seen only once. DNA of the CDR3: TGTGCCAGCAGACCTGACAGGCGGAACACCGGGGAGCTGTTTTTT. This translates into CASRPDRRNTGELFF. The rearrangement uses TRBV11-2 and TRBJ2-2; perhaps TRBD1 as D (6 bases). Looked up from germline, CDR1 is SGHAT and CDR2 is FQNNGV. CDR3 length: 15 residues. Trimming cost V 6 bases and J 1 base, with 12 bases left between them.